This T cell receptor beta chain was identified in a study of T cell clusters in autoimmune cytopenias (dated by TCRdb to the late 2010s). Background on the whole study: TRB sequencing reached a median depth of around 50,000 reads per sample and yielded a median of about 2,400 distinct TRB clonotypes per sample. Alongside healthy, CLL and autoimmune hepatitis controls, autoimmune cytopenia patients had their peripheral blood TRB and IGH repertoires sequenced at active disease and again during treatment follow-up. The goal of the study was to determine whether autoimmune cytopenia patients have a disease-specific immune repertoire signature that could serve as a blood-based biomarker. Broader findings and caveats from the paper: The T cell clusters were defined only in silico, and the functional role of the clusters was left to be validated experimentally. Healthy donors had almost three times as many exclusive TRB clusters as active autoimmune hepatitis patients, a finding consistent with an autoimmunity-wide signature. The cluster-lack signature was not seen for secondary cytopenia versus CLL, apparently masked by the dominant lymphoma-associated repertoire. TRB repertoire shifts, with less even repertoires in secondary cytopenia and CLL, mostly reflected lymphoma bias rather than autoimmunity. A lack of physiological T cell clusters in primary autoimmune cytopenia patients was suggested by GLIPH, as 51 clusters were found to be exclusive to healthy donors versus around 17 exclusive to patients.

Concerning this clonotype: Its cognate antigen has yet to be identified.

Multiplex PCR with a touch-down protocol amplified TRB rearrangements, with the TRB-A and TRB-B primer pools combined in a single tube. Illumina adapters and sample indices were attached to the amplicons through two consecutive PCR reactions using Phusion HS II polymerase. Amplicons were gel-purified with the NucleoSpin Gel and PCR Clean-up kit, then quantified by Qubit and quality-checked on an Agilent 2100 Bioanalyzer. Sequencing of the libraries was performed on an Illumina MiSeq with 600-cycle, single-indexed, paired-end runs. As for the authors' bioinformatics: MiXCR version 2.1.12, together with the default MiXCR reference library, was used to align and assemble the TRB reads. A clone was defined by each unique CDR3 nucleotide sequence, and the analysis included only productive sequences with two or more reads. Alpha-parameterized diversity profiles (alpha 0 to 5), including the Shannon (alpha 1) and Simpson (alpha 2) indices, were computed with an R script to assess repertoire diversity. Combinatorial TRB VJ usage was computed with the tcR package and compared between cohorts by principal component analysis with ade4. GLIPH was used to cluster TCRbeta CDR3s in pairs of cohorts matched for age and read depth, and a Wilcoxon test was used to compare cluster frequencies. The reads, reprocessed by TCRdb, yield one row per CDR3 protein sequence and no DNA. The authors' filters were not applied to this entry. The sample table records under 4,500 distinct CDR3 sequences. Of the sample, 37% falls within the top ten clones.

For each sample, TRB amplification used 200 to 300 ng of peripheral blood genomic DNA, equal to some 38,000 genome equivalents. The sequence derives from a human donor with an autoimmune cytopenia, with autoimmune hepatitis or in good health (not recorded which). Sequencing input: peripheral blood.

This receptor has the CDR3 CASSLSRVPSYEQYF. Recombination linked TRBV11-2 to TRBJ2-7; TCRdb names TRBD1, which stays unverified in the absence of DNA. From the cysteine through the phenylalanine, the CDR3 covers 15 amino acids. Nucleotide data are not available. The germline V gene yields SGHAT for CDR1 and FQNNGV for CDR2.